This passage covers 2 T cell receptor beta chains from one sample sequenced in a study of blood T cell repertoires in COVID-19. Sequencing was performed with immunoSEQ multiplex PCR; in TCRdb, only in-frame clones are kept and a portion is missing. This table has some 180,000 clones, roughly 90% appearing once. Source material: peripheral blood. Receptor source: a man aged 45-60 years with COVID-19, enrolled during active disease.

The rearrangement links TRBV12-3 or TRBV12-4 to TRBJ1-1; weak D call: TRBD1 (5 bases). The ends were cut back, 2 bases at V and 7 bases at J, with 8 bases in the middle. CDR3 length: 12 residues. CDR3 loop: CASSLQGVEAFF. CDR3 DNA sequence: TGTGCCAGCAGTTTACAAGGGGTTGAAGCTTTCTTT.

As concerns this clone: A read error may account for a junction end that differs from germline. V and J are TRBV5-1 and TRBJ1-5; no reliable D call. Per the germline V gene, CDR1 is SGHRS and CDR2 is YFSETQ. The CDR3 totals 14 residues. The CDR3 here is CAGSLAGRHQPQHF. CDR3 nucleotide sequence: TGCGCCGGCAGCTTGGCCGGGAGGCATCAGCCCCAGCATTTT.